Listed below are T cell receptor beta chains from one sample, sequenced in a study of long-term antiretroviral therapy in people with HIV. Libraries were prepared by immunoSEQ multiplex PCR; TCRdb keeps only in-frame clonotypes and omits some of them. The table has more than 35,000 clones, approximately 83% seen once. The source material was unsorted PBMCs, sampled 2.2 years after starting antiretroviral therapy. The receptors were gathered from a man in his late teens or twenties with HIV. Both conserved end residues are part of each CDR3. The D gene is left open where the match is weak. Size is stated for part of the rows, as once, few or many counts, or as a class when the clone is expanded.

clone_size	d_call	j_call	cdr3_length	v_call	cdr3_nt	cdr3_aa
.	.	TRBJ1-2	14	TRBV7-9	TGTGCCAGCAGCTTAGGGCAGTTAAAGTATGGCTACACCTTC	CASSLGQLKYGYTF
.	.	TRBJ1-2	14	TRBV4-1	TGCGCCAGCAGCCTGGGACATGGAGGGGATGGCTACACCTTC	CASSLGHGGDGYTF
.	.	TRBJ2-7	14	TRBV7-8	TGTGCCAGCAGCCCCAGGGGCCTTTCCTACGAGCAGTACTTC	CASSPRGLSYEQYF
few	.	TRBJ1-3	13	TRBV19	TGTGCCAGTAGTAGGGTTCCTGGAAACACCATATATTTT	CASSRVPGNTIYF
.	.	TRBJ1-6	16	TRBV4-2	TGTGCCAGCAACTTTATCTGGTTCTCCTATAATTCACCCCTCCACTTT	CASNFIWFSYNSPLHF
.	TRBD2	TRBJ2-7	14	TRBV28	TGTGCCAGCAGTCCGGGACTAGCCCTCGAAGAGCAGTACTTC	CASSPGLALEEQYF
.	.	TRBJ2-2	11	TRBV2	TGTGCCACCCGTTTGACCGGGGAGCTGTTTTTT	CATRLTGELFF
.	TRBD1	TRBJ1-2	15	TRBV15	TGTGCCACCAGCAGTGATCGGGGCAGGGGGCATGGCTACACCTTC	CATSSDRGRGHGYTF
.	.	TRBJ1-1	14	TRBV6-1	TGTGCCAGCAGTGAACTACAGGTGAACACTGAAGCTTTCTTT	CASSELQVNTEAFF
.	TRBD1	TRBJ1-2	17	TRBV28	TGTGCCAGCAGTCCGGGACAGGGACTTTTTTATTACTATGGCTACACCTTC	CASSPGQGLFYYYGYTF
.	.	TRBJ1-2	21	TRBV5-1	TGCGCCAGCAGAGCATCACTACAGCTTGGAGCAGGGTCCAAGGGTAACTATGGCTACACCTTC	CASRASLQLGAGSKGNYGYTF
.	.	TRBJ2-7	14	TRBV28	TGTGCCAGCAGTCCGAGCGACCCGCGGGGCGAGCAGTACTTC	CASSPSDPRGEQYF
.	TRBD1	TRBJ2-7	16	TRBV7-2	TGTGCCAGCAGCTTAGCCCGGACAGGGCCCTCCTACGAGCAGTACTTC	CASSLARTGPSYEQYF
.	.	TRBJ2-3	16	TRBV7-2	TGTGCCAGCAGCCTCATGGGGGAGTTGGGCACAGATACGCAGTATTTT	CASSLMGELGTDTQYF
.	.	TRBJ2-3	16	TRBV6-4	TGTGCCAGCAGTGACCCGGACAGCGGCCCGCCAGATACGCAGTATTTT	CASSDPDSGPPDTQYF
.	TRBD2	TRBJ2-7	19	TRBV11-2	TGTGCCAGCAGCTCGGCCCCGCGGGGGACCTACGCGACCTCCTACGAGCAGTACTTC	CASSSAPRGTYATSYEQYF
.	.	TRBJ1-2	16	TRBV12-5	TGTGCTAGTGGTTTGGATCGGGGGGAGGTGGTCTATGGCTACACCTTC	CASGLDRGEVVYGYTF
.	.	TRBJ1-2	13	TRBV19	TGTGCCAGTAGTATTACCGGAGACTATGGCTACACCTTC	CASSITGDYGYTF
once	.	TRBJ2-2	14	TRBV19	TGTGCCAGTACCCGGGCCGGGACCACCGGGGAGCTGTTTTTT	CASTRAGTTGELFF
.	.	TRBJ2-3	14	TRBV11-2	TGTGCCAGCAGCTTGAGTCTTGCAGGAGGAACGCAGTATTTT	CASSLSLAGGTQYF
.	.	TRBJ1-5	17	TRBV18	TGTGCCAGCTCACCACGGTGGGATCGCGAGGGGAATCAGCCCCAGCATTTT	CASSPRWDREGNQPQHF
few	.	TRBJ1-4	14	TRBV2	TGTGCCAGCAGACAGGGTGGTGGTAATGAAAAACTGTTTTTT	CASRQGGGNEKLFF
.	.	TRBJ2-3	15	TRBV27	TGTGCCAGCAGTTTCTCGGGGGAAAGCACAGATACGCAGTATTTT	CASSFSGESTDTQYF
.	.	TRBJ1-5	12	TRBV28	TGTGCCAGCAGTTTTGGGGTTCAGCCCCAGCATTTT	CASSFGVQPQHF
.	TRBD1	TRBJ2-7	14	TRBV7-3	TGTGCCAGCAGCCCCGGGACAGGGACCTACGAGCAGTACTTC	CASSPGTGTYEQYF
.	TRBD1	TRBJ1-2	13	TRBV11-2	TGTGCCAGCAGCTCGACAGGGAACTATGGCTACACCTTC	CASSSTGNYGYTF
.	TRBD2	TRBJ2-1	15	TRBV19	TGTGCCAGTAGTGGACTAGCGGGGGGACACAATGAGCAGTTCTTC	CASSGLAGGHNEQFF
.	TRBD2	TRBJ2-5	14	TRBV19	TGTGCCAGTAGTGATTTAGCGGGAGAAGAGACCCAGTACTTC	CASSDLAGEETQYF
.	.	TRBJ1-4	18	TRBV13	TGTGCCACCTCGGAACTCACTACAAACAGGGAACGTAATGAAAAACTGTTTTTT	CATSELTTNRERNEKLFF
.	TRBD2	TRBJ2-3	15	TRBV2	TGTGCCAGCAGGCTGACTAGCGGGGGCACAGATACGCAGTATTTT	CASRLTSGGTDTQYF
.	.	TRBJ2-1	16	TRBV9	TGTGCCAGCAGCTTAAGGCAGGTTACTGGTGACAATGAGCAGTTCTTC	CASSLRQVTGDNEQFF
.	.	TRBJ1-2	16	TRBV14	TGTGCCAGCAGCCCCGGACGGGGACCAGCTAACTATGGCTACACCTTC	CASSPGRGPANYGYTF
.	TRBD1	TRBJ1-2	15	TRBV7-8	TGTGCCAGCAGCATCTCCTGGGACAGGGTCGATGGCTACACCTTC	CASSISWDRVDGYTF
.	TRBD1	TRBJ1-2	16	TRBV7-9	TGTGCCAGCAGTCCGGGGGCAGGGGGCCCTAACTATGGCTACACCTTC	CASSPGAGGPNYGYTF
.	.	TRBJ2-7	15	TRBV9	TGTGCCAGCAGCGTAAGTCCCGGTGGCGGCCACGAGCAGTACTTC	CASSVSPGGGHEQYF
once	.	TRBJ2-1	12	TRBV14	TGTGCCAGCAGCCAACTTAGTAGTGAGCAGTTCTTC	CASSQLSSEQFF
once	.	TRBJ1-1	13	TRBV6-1	TGTGCCAGCAGTGAAGCGCCGTACGCTGAAGCTTTCTTT	CASSEAPYAEAFF
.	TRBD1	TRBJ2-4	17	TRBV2	TGTGCCAGCAGTGAAGCGCAGGGGGCTATAGCCAAAAACATTCAGTACTTC	CASSEAQGAIAKNIQYF
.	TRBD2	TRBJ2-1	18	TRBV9	TGTGCCAGCAGCGGGGGACTAGCGGGCCGGAGCTCCTACAATGAGCAGTTCTTC	CASSGGLAGRSSYNEQFF
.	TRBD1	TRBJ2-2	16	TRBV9	TGTGCCAGCAGCCCTAGGACAGGGTACAGCACCGGGGAGCTGTTTTTT	CASSPRTGYSTGELFF
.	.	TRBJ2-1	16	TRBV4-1	TGCGCCAGCAGCCAAGTCGGTCGGGGGCGACACAATGAGCAGTTCTTC	CASSQVGRGRHNEQFF
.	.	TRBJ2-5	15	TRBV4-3	TGCGCCAGCAGCCTTATGGGAGGATACCAAGAGACCCAGTACTTC	CASSLMGGYQETQYF
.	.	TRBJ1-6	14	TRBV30	TGTGCCTGGAGGTTAAGGTCCTATAATTCACCCCTCCACTTT	CAWRLRSYNSPLHF
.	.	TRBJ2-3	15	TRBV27	TGTGCCAGCAGTTTAAGGCCAGGGATGCCAGATACGCAGTATTTT	CASSLRPGMPDTQYF
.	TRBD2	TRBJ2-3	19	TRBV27	TGTGCCAGCAGTTTATTCGGACTAGCGGGGGGGCCGGGCACAGATACGCAGTATTTT	CASSLFGLAGGPGTDTQYF
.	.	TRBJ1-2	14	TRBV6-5	TGTGCCAGCAAGGAGGGGTCAAGATTCTATGGCTACACCTTC	CASKEGSRFYGYTF
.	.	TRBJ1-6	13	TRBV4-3	TGCGCCAGCAGCCAAGGACGGGGTATCCCCCTCCACTTT	CASSQGRGIPLHF
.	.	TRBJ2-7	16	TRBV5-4	TGTGCCAGCAGCGACCTCGGACAGTTTAGCTCCTACGAGCAGTACTTC	CASSDLGQFSSYEQYF
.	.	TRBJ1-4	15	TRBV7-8	TGTGCCAGCAGCTTAGATACGGGTCCTAATGAAAAACTGTTTTTT	CASSLDTGPNEKLFF
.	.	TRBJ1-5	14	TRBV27	TGTGCCAGCAGTTTGACAGGATCAAATCAGCCCCAGCATTTT	CASSLTGSNQPQHF
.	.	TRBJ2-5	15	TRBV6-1	TGTGCCAGCTCCTGGGAGGGAGGGGGCGGTGAGACCCAGTACTTC	CASSWEGGGGETQYF
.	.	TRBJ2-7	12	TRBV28	TGTGCCAGCAGTCCAAGGACCTACGAGCAGTACTTC	CASSPRTYEQYF
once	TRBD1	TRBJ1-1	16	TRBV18	TGTGCCAGCTCCCTCACGACAGGGGGCATAAGCACTGAAGCTTTCTTT	CASSLTTGGISTEAFF